The rows below give T cell receptor beta chains drawn from one sample of a study of T cell repertoires in cytomegalovirus infection. MiXCR, applied by TCRdb to the reads, yields one record per CDR3 protein. The sample consists of nearly 450,000 distinct CDR3 sequences, about a third of them appearing once. The sample taken for sequencing was PBMCs. These receptors all stem from a human donor in good health (CMV status not recorded). Some clones in this sample may be carry-over from other donors' samples. CDR3s include the opening cysteine and the closing phenylalanine or tryptophan. A D gene is named only where the DNA matches it firmly. Clone size, where shown, is once, few, many, or a class for clones that have expanded.

j_call clone_size v_call d_call cdr3_nt cdr3_aa
TRBJ2-3 many TRBV7-8 TRBD2 TGTGCCAGCAGGCAAGGGCGGGGGGAAACAGATACGCAGTATTTT CASRQGRGETDTQYF
TRBJ2-5 few TRBV7-2 NA TGTGCCAGCAGCTCCTGGACAGACTGGGGGACCCAGTACTTC CASSSWTDWGTQYF
TRBJ2-7 NA TRBV7-9 TRBD1 TGTGCCAGCAGCAACGACAGGGTAGGCGAGCAGTACTTC CASSNDRVGEQYF
TRBJ1-3 NA TRBV7-8 NA TGTGCCAGCAGCTTCGAAACGGCGGGAAACACCATATATTTT CASSFETAGNTIYF
TRBJ2-4 many TRBV7-2 TRBD2 TGTGCCAGCAGCTTAAACGGGGGGGCCAAAAACATTCAGTACTTC CASSLNGGAKNIQYF
TRBJ2-3 NA TRBV7-9 NA TGTGCCAGCAGCTTCCCTGCCCTGGGGCGACGCACAGATACGCAGTATTTT CASSFPALGRRTDTQYF
TRBJ2-2 NA TRBV6-6 TRBD2 TGTGCCAGCAGTTACTCCTGGGGGGGTCGGACCGGGGAGATGTTTTTT CASSYSWGGRTGEMFF
TRBJ2-5 NA TRBV11-2 TRBD1 TGTGCCAGCAGCTTGACCGGGACAGTTCAAGAGACCCAGTACTTC CASSLTGTVQETQYF
TRBJ2-1 NA TRBV14 TRBD2 TGTGCCAGCAGCGTAGCGGGGGGCCTGGGGAATGAGCAGTTCTTC CASSVAGGLGNEQFF
TRBJ1-5 many TRBV4-1 NA TGCGCCAGCAGCCAAGTCACGGGATACAATCAGCCCCAGCATTTT CASSQVTGYNQPQHF
TRBJ1-2 NA TRBV6-2/TRBV6-3 NA TGTGCCAGCAGTTTTAATCAGCGTCCCATCGGCTGTGGCTACACCTTC CASSFNQRPIGCGYTF
TRBJ2-7 NA TRBV7-2 NA TGTGCCAGCAGCTCTACCCCAGCCGGGGGATACGAGCAGTACTTC CASSSTPAGGYEQYF
TRBJ1-3 NA TRBV28 NA TGTGCCAGCATCGGCGGTCCCTCTGGAAACACCATATATTTT CASIGGPSGNTIYF
TRBJ2-5 NA TRBV6-5 NA TGTGCCAGCCGGGACGGCGAGACCCAGTACTTC CASRDGETQYF
TRBJ2-1 NA TRBV4-2 NA TGTGCCAGCAGGGGGGGTTTATACAATGAGCAGTTCTTC CASRGGLYNEQFF
TRBJ1-3 NA TRBV7-4 NA TGTGCCAGCAGCCAAGATAGGGGCGGCGGCACCATATATTTT CASSQDRGGGTIYF
TRBJ2-1 many TRBV7-8 NA TGTGCCAGCAGCTCTGTCCAGGGTTACAATGAGCAGTTCTTC CASSSVQGYNEQFF
TRBJ1-3 few TRBV7-7 TRBD1 TGTGCCAGCAGCATCGACAGGGGGTCGGGAAACACCATATATTTT CASSIDRGSGNTIYF
TRBJ2-7 NA TRBV20-1 NA TGCAGTGCAACACGACCAGGGCCCTACGAGCAGTACTTC CSATRPGPYEQYF
TRBJ1-1 many TRBV7-8 TRBD1 TGTGCCAGCAGCCCCCGGGACAGGGTTAACACTGAAGCTTTCTTT CASSPRDRVNTEAFF